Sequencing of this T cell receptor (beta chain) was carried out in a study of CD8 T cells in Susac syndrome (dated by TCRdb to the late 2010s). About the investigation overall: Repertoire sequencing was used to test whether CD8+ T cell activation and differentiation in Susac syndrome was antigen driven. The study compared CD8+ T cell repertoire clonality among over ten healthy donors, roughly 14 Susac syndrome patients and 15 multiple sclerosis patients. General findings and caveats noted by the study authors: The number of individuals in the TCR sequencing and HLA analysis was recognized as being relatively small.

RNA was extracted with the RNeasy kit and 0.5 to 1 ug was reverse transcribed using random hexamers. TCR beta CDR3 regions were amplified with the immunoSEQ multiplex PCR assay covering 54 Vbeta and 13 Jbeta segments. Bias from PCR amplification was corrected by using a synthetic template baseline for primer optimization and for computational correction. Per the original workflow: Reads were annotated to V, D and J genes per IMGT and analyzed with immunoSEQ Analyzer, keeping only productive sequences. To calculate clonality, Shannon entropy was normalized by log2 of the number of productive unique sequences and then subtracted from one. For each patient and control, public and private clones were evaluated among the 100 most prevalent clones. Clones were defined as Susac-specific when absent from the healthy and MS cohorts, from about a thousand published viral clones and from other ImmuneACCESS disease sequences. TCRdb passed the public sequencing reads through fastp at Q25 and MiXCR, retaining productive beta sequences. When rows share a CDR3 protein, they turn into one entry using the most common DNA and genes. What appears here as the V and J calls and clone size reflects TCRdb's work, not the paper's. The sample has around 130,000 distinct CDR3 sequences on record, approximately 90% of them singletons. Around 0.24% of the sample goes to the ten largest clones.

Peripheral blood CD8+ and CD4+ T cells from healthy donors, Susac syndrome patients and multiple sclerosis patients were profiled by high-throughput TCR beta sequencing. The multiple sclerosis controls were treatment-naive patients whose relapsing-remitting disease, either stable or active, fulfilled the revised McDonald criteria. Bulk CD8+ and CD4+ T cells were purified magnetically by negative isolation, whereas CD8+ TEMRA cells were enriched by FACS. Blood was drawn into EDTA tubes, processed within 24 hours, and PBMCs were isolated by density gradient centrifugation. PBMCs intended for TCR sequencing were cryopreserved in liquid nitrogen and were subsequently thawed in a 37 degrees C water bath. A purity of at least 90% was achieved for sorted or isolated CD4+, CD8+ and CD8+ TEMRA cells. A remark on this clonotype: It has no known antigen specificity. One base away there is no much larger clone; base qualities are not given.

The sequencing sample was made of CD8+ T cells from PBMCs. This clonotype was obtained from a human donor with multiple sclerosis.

The DNA sequence is given as TGTGCCAGCAGCGATGGCAACTCCTACGAGCAGTACTTC. Its product reads: CASSDGNSYEQYF. This chain is built from TRBV13 and TRBJ2-7; no D segment can be confidently identified. The CDR3 measures 13 amino acids from cysteine to phenylalanine. Just the 39-base CDR3 DNA is kept, in frame starting at base 1. V and J lose 5 bases and 0 bases, and a span of 8 bases separates them. Sequences PRHDT (CDR1) and FYEKMQ (CDR2) are obtained from the germline V gene (reference sequence).